The sequence of this T cell receptor (beta chain) was determined in a study of blood T cells in healthy people across ages. PCR was performed a second time for about 6 to 12 cycles using a sample-barcoded 5' primer and a J-beta primer mix. In TCRdb, the 5' RACE reads were re-called with MiXCR into one record per CDR3 protein. The table lists about 760,000 distinct CDR3 sequences, 56% of them singletons, with 20% to 30% in the top ten. A note on this clonotype: Relative to the germline gene, one junction end is altered; a read error may explain this.

CDR1 SGHVS and CDR2 FQNEAQ come from the germline V gene. This CDR3 contains 15 residues. V is TRBV7-8 and J is TRBJ2-7, with 10 bases lining up with TRBD2. The material sequenced was blood. The sequence was obtained from a man between 35 and 55 years old in good health. Here the CDR3 reads CTSSFRSGGDGEQYF. The CDR3 DNA reads TGTACCAGCAGCTTCCGGAGCGGGGGGGACGGTGAGCAGTACTTC.